This TCR beta chain was captured in a study of response to subunit inactivated influenza vaccine. From germline, CDR1 is SGHRS and CDR2 YFSETQ. Trimming cost V 0 bases and J 0 bases, with 10 bases left between them. This CDR3 has 16 residues. Study-wide points: It was suggested by the authors that few new T cells are recruited by each seasonal influenza vaccination.

TCRdb fed the RT-PCR reads into MiXCR, producing one record per CDR3 protein. The data show roughly 780,000 distinct CDR3 sequences, with 15% to 20% seen just once and roughly a tenth held by the top ten. This clonotype has at least ten counts. Antigen unknown. The specimen was PBMCs from blood, collected 4 to 6 days after vaccination. The clonotype comes from a man aged 45-65 years who received an inactivated influenza vaccine. V usage is TRBV5-1 and J usage is TRBJ2-1; D not resolved. The CDR3 DNA reads TGCGCCAGCAGCTTGGAGGCTGCCAGCTCCTACAATGAGCAGTTCTTC. It translates to CASSLEAASSYNEQFF.